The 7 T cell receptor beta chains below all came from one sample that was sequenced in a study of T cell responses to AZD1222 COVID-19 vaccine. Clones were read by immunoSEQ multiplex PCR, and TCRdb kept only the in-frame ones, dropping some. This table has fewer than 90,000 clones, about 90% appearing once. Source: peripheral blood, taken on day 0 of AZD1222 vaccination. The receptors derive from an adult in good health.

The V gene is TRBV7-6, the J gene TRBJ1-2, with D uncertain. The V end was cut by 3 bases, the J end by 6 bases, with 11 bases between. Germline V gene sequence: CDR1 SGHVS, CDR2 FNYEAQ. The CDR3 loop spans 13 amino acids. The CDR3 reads CASSFRGGHGYTF. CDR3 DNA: TGTGCCAGCAGCTTTCGTGGCGGGCATGGCTACACCTTC.

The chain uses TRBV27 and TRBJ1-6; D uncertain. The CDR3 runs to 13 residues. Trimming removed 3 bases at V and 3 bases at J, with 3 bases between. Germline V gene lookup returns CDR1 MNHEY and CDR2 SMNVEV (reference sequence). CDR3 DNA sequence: TGTGCCAGCAGTTTTAACTATAATTCACCCCTCCACTTT. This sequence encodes CASSFNYNSPLHF.

In DNA, the CDR3 is TGTGCCAGCAGTTTGGCCTCCGGGACAGGGGGGGAAAAACTGTTTTTT. Its protein product is CASSLASGTGGEKLFF. The J gene is TRBJ1-4, the V gene TRBV28; 11 positions match TRBD1. This CDR3 contains 16 residues. The J segment lost 8 bases and the V segment lost 3 bases, leaving 8 bases of the junction unmatched. CDR1 and CDR2 from the germline V gene are MDHEN and SYDVKM.

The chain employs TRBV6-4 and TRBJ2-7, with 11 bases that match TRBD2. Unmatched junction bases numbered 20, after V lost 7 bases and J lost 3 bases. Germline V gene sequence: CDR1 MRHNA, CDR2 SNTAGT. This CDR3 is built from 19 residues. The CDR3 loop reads CASTPYSGRVKRLRYEQYF. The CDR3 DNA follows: TGTGCCAGCACCCCCTATAGCGGGAGGGTTAAAAGACTACGCTACGAGCAGTACTTC.

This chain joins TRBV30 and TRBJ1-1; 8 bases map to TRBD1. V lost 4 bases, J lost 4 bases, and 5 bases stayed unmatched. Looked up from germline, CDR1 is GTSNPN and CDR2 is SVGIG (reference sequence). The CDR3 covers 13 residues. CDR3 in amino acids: CAWTRTGPTEAFF. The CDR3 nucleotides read TGTGCCTGGACCCGGACAGGGCCCACTGAAGCTTTCTTT.

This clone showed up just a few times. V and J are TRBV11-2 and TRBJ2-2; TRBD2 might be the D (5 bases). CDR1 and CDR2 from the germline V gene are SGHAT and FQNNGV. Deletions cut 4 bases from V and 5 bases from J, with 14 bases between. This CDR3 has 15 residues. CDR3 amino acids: CASSYLLDKTGELFF. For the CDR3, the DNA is TGTGCCAGCAGCTACCTACTAGACAAAACCGGGGAGCTGTTTTTT.

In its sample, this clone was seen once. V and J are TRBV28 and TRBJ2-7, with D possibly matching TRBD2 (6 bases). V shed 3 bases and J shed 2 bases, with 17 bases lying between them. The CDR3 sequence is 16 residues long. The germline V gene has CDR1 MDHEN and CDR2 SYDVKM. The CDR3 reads CASSFSGTAVPYEQYF. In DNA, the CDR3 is TGTGCCAGCAGTTTTTCCGGGACTGCCGTACCCTACGAGCAGTACTTC.